This T cell receptor (beta chain) was captured in a study of CD8+CD57+ T cells in acquired aplastic anemia. CDR3 size: 16 residues. Germline assignment: CDR1 SGHRS and CDR2 YFSETQ. V was trimmed by 3 bases and J by 3 bases, leaving 19 bases between them. Whoever was chosen for sequencing had shown CD8+CD57+ cell expansion by flow cytometry. Severe acquired aplastic anemia was the diagnosis recorded for all patients. Researchers used genomic DNA as the template to profile TCR beta VDJ and CDR3. TCRdb analysed the reads with MiXCR anew, one entry per CDR3 protein. The sample records more than 150,000 distinct CDR3 sequences, around 47% being singletons.

This TCR was recovered from a human donor with aplastic anemia. This sequence joins TRBV5-1 and TRBJ2-7; D perhaps matches TRBD1 (7 bases). The sample consisted of sorted CD4+, CD8+, or CD8+CD57+ T cells (not recorded which) from PBMCs. The CDR3: CASSYSTGDSGYEQYF. In DNA, the CDR3 is TGCGCCAGCAGCTACTCAACAGGGGATAGCGGCTACGAGCAGTACTTC.